The clone carrying this T cell receptor (beta chain) was seen repeatedly, ten times or more. The antigen is undetermined. V shed 0 bases and J shed 6 bases, with 17 bases lying between them. Germline V gene data show CDR1 as SGHAT and CDR2 as FQNNGV. The CDR3 is 16 residues long. Diagnostic assessment was based on clinical symptoms, serum thyroxine and TRAb, thyroid ultrasound and orbital computed tomography. RNA transcripts served as the template for amplifying TCR beta CDR3 regions. With the HTBI primer set, the TCR CDR3 went through a first round of RT-PCR. TCRdb processed the multiplex PCR reads anew with MiXCR; each CDR3 protein has one entry. The sample holds around 300,000 distinct CDR3 sequences; about 20% are singletons and the top ten take around 62%. This record belongs to a study of T cells in Graves' hyperthyroidism and ophthalmopathy. Across the whole study: Peripheral blood was collected at initial diagnosis, before any treatment.

Findings and limits, study-wide: Ophthalmopathy got predicted by the model a median approximately 6 months before its onset. Most expanded thyroid clonotypes above 0.001 recurred in blood.

The sequence derives from a young man with Graves' ophthalmopathy. The material sequenced was blood. This chain uses TRBV11-2 with TRBJ2-5, with D perhaps TRBD2 (5 bases). The CDR3 coding sequence is TGTGCCAGCAGCTTAGATCGAGCTCTAGCTCTAAAGACCCAGTACTTC. Translated: CASSLDRALALKTQYF.